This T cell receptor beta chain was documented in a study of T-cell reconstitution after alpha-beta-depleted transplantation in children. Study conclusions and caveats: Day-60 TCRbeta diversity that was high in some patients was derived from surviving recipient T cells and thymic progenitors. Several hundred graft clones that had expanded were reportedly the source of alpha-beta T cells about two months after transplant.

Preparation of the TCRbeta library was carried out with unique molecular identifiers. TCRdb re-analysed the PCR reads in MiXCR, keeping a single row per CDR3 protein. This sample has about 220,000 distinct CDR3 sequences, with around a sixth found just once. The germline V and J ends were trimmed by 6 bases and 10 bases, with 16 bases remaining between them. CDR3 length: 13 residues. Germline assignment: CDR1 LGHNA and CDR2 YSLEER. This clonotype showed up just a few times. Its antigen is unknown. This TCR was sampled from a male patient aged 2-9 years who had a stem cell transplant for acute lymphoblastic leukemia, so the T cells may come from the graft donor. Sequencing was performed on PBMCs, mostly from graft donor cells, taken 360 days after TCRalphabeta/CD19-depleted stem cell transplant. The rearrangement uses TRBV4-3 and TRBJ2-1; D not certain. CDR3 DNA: TGCGCCAGCAGTCTGACCCTCAGTCGGGAGCAGTTCTTC. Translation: CASSLTLSREQFF.